This TCR beta chain was recorded in a study of CD8 T cells in Susac syndrome (dated by TCRdb to the late 2010s). Study-wide context: Repertoire sequencing was used to test whether CD8+ T cell activation and differentiation in Susac syndrome was antigen driven. The clonality of the CD8+ T cell repertoire was compared across approximately twelve healthy donors, some 14 Susac syndrome patients and about 15 multiple sclerosis patients. Broad study findings and their caveats: The TCR sequencing and HLA analysis was acknowledged to have included a relatively small number of individuals.

This clonotype was observed once. It has no known antigen specificity. Nothing much larger sits one base from this clone, and base qualities are not available. One read alone makes for weak evidence. RNA was extracted using the RNeasy kit, and roughly 0.45 to 1 microgram was reverse transcribed with random hexamers. The immunoSEQ multiplex PCR assay, covering 54 Vbeta and 13 Jbeta segments, was used to amplify TCR beta CDR3 regions. To correct PCR amplification bias, a synthetic template baseline was used for both primer optimization and computational correction. From the authors' description of their analysis: Reads were annotated to V, D and J genes per IMGT and analyzed with immunoSEQ Analyzer, keeping only productive sequences. Clonality was computed as one minus Shannon entropy normalized by log2 of the number of productive unique sequences. Public and private clones were assessed among the 100 most prevalent clones of each patient and control. Clones were defined as Susac-specific when absent from the healthy and MS cohorts, from fewer than 1,200 published viral clones and from other ImmuneACCESS disease sequences. The public reads were run again by TCRdb, first through fastp at Q25 and then through MiXCR, and only productive beta chains were kept. Every distinct CDR3 protein forms one entry, paired with its most common genes and DNA. These V and J calls rely on TCRdb rather than the paper's analysis. The sample table holds under 200,000 distinct CDR3 sequences, of which around 95% were seen once. Around 0.16% of the sample rests with the top ten.

The CDR3 sequence holds 13 residues, the cysteine and phenylalanine included. Of all the DNA, just the CDR3 is kept, 39 bases in frame from base 1. Trimming takes 6 bases from V and 0 bases from J, and the germline ends sit 6 bases apart. Via the germline V gene, CDR1 is MGHDK and CDR2 SYGVNS. Peripheral blood CD8+ and CD4+ T cells from healthy donors, Susac syndrome patients and multiple sclerosis patients were profiled using high-throughput TCR beta sequencing. The multiple sclerosis controls were treatment-naive patients whose relapsing-remitting disease, either stable or active, fulfilled the revised McDonald criteria. Bulk CD8+ and CD4+ T cells were purified by magnetic negative isolation, while CD8+ TEMRA cells were enriched using FACS. Blood was drawn into EDTA tubes, processed within 24 hours, and PBMCs were isolated by density gradient centrifugation. PBMCs intended for TCR sequencing were frozen in liquid nitrogen and were later thawed in a 37 degrees C water bath. Purity of sorted or isolated CD4+, CD8+ and CD8+ TEMRA cells was at least 90%.

This chain is built from TRBV25-1 and TRBJ2-4; matching of 5 bases hints at TRBD1 as the D gene. The receptor comes from a human donor with multiple sclerosis. The sequenced material came from CD8+ T cells from PBMCs. The DNA reads TGTGCCAGCAGAGGGGTAGCCAAAAACATTCAGTACTTC. It specifies CASRGVAKNIQYF.